This T cell receptor beta chain was documented in a study of CD8 T cells in ankylosing spondylitis. The germline CDR1 and CDR2 sequences are KGHDR and SFDVKD. V lost 3 bases to trimming and J lost 3 bases; unmatched junction nucleotides: 6. This CDR3 contains 15 residues. Researchers built TCR beta libraries using quantitative 5'-RACE with molecular barcodes. TCRdb redid the calling of the 5' RACE reads with MiXCR, one entry per CDR3 protein. The repertoire has around 130,000 distinct CDR3 sequences, approximately 6.8% of them found once; the top ten carry approximately 12%. This clonotype was seen ten or more times. Its antigen is as yet unknown. General study findings and limits: Reportedly, significant enrichment of disease-linked clones occurred in matched ankylosing spondylitis synovial fluid.

The sequence was collected from a male donor with ankylosing spondylitis or in good health (not recorded which). The specimen sequenced was blood, either unsorted or a sorted T cell fraction (not recorded which). The chain combines TRBV24-1 with TRBJ2-5; 7 nucleotides agree with TRBD2. CDR3 sequence (DNA): TGTGCCACCAGTGATCAACCTAGCGGAAAAGAGACCCAGTACTTC. It yields the protein CATSDQPSGKETQYF.